This T cell receptor (beta chain) stems from a study of monozygotic twins with inflammatory bowel disease. Concerning this clonotype: The antigen remains unidentified.

Template switching was used to attach UMIs, which incorporated a 6-nucleotide sample barcode. Using the 5' RACE reads, TCRdb records one entry per CDR3 protein without DNA. The sample table includes 300,000 to 400,000 distinct CDR3 sequences. Study findings and constraints: Distinction of different T cell subtypes was not possible.

Sample: blood. The TCR originated in a human donor with ulcerative colitis or Crohn's disease, or a healthy co-twin of an affected twin (not recorded which).

The CDR3 protein is CASSLDRDTYGYTF. The rearrangement uses TRBV12-3 or TRBV12-4 and TRBJ1-2; the TCRdb call, TRBD1, lacks DNA for checking. The CDR3 runs to 14 residues.